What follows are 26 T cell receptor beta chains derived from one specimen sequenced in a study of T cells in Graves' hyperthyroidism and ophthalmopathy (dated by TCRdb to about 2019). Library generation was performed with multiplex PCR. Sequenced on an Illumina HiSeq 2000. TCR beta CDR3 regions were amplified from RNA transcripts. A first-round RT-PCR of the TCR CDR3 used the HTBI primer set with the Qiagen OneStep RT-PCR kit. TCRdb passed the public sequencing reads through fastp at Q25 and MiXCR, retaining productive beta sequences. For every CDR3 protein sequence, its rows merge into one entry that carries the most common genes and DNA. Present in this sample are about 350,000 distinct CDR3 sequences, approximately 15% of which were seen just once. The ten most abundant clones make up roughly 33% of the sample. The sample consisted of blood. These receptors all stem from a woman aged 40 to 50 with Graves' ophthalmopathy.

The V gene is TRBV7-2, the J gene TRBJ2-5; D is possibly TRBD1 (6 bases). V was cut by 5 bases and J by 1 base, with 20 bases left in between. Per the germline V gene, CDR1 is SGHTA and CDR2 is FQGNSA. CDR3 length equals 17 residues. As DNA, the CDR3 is TGTGCCAGCAGCCCCATAGTCATGGGGGCACCCCAAGAGACCCAGTACTTC. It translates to CASSPIVMGAPQETQYF.

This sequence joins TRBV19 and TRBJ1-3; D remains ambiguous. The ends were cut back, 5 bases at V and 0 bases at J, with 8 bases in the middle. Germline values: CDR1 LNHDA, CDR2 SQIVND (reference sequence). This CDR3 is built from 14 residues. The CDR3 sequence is CASSQGFSGNTIYF. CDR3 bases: TGTGCCAGTAGTCAAGGGTTCTCTGGAAACACCATATATTTT.

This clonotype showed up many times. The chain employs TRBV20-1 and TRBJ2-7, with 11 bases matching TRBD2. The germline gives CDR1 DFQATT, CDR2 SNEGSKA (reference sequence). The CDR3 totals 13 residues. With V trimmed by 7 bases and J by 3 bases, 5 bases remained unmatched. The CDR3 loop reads CSVRLAGGYEQYF. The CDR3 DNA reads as TGCAGTGTGCGGCTAGCGGGAGGCTACGAGCAGTACTTC.

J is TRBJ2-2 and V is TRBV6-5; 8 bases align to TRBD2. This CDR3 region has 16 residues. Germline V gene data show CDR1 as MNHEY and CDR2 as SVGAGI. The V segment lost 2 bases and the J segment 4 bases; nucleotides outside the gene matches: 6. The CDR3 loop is CASSYPRGGLTGELFF. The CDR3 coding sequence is TGTGCCAGCAGTTACCCACGGGGGGGCCTCACCGGGGAGCTGTTTTTT.

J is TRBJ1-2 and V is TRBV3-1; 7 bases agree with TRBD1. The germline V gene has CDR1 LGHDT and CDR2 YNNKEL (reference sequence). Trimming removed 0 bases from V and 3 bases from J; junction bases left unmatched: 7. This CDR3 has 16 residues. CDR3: CASSQEIGTVHYGYTF. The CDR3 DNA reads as TGTGCCAGCAGCCAAGAAATTGGGACAGTTCACTATGGCTACACCTTC.

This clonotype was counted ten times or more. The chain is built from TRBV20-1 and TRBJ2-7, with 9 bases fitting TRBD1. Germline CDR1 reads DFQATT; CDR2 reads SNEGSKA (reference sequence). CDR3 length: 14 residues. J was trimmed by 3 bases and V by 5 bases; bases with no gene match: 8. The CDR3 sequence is CSAEHGQGLYEQYF. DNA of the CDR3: TGCAGTGCTGAACACGGACAGGGGCTCTACGAGCAGTACTTC.

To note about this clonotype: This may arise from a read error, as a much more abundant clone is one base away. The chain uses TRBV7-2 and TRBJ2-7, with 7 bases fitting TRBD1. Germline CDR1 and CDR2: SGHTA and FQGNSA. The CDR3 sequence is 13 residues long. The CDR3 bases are TGTGACAGCAGCTTTAACAGGGGCTACGAGCAGTACTTC. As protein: CDSSFNRGYEQYF.

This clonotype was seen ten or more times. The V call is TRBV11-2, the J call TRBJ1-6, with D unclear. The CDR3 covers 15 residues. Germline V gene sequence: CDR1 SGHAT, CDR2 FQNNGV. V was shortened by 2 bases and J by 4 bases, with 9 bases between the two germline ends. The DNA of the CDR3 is TGTGCCAGCAGCTTAATGCAGGATTATAATTCACCCCTCCACTTT. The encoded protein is CASSLMQDYNSPLHF.

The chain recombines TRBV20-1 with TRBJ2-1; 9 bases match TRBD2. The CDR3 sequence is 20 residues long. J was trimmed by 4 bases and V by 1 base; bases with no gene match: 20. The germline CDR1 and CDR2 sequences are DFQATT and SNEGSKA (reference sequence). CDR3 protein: CSARGRGAGGPTYTYNEQFF. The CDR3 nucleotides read TGCAGTGCTAGAGGTCGGGGGGCGGGAGGGCCAACCTACACTTACAATGAGCAGTTCTTC.

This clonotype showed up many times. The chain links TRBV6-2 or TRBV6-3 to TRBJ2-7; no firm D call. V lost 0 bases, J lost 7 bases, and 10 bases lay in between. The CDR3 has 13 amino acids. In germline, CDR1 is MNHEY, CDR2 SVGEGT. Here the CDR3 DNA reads TGTGCCAGCAGTTACTCCCCCTTAGGGGAGCAGTACTTC. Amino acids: CASSYSPLGEQYF.

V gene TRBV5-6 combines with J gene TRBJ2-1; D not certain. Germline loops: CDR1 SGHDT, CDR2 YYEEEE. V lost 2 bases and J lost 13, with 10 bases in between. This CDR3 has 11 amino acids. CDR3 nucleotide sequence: TGTGCCAGCAGCTTAAAAGGAGTCCAGTTCTTC. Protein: CASSLKGVQFF.

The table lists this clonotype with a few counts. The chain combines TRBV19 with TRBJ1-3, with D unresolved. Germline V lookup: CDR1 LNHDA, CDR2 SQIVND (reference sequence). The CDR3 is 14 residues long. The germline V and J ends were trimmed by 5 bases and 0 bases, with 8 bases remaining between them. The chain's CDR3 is CASSRSLSGNTIYF. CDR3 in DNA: TGTGCCAGTAGTCGGAGTCTCTCTGGAAACACCATATATTTT.

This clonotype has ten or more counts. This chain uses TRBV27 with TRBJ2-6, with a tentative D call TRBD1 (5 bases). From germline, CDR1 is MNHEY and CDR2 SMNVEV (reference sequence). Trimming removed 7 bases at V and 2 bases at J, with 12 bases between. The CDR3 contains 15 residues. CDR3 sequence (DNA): TGTGCCAGCATGCAGGGTAGGGCTGGGGCCAACGTCCTGACTTTC. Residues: CASMQGRAGANVLTF.

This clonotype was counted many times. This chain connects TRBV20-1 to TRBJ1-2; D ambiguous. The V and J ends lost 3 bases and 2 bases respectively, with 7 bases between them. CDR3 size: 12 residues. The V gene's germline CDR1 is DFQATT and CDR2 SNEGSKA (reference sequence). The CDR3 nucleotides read TGCAGTGCTAGTCAGGAAAACTATGGCTACACCTTC. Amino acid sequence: CSASQENYGYTF.

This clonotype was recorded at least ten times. CDR3 DNA sequence: TGTGCCAGCAGTTCTGGACAGTTAAGGAGTCAGTACTTC. This codes for CASSSGQLRSQYF. The V gene is TRBV28, the J gene TRBJ2-7; a weak D match, TRBD1 (6 bases). Germline CDR1 and CDR2: MDHEN and SYDVKM. Deletions cut 4 bases from V and 10 bases from J, with 17 bases between. The CDR3 spans 13 residues.

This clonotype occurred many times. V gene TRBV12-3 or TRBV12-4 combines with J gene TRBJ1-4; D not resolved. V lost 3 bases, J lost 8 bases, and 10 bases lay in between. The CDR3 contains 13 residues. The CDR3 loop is CASSLLGREKLFF. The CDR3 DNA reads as TGTGCCAGCAGTTTGCTGGGAAGGGAAAAACTGTTTTTT.

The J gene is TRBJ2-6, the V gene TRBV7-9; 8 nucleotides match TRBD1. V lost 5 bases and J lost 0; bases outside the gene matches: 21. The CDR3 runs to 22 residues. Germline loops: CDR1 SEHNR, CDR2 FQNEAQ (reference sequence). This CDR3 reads CASSTNSDRDGLTVSGANVLTF. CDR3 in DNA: TGTGCCAGCAGCACCAATTCGGACAGGGATGGATTGACAGTCTCTGGGGCCAACGTCCTGACTTTC.

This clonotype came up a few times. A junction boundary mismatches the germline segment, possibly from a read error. The CDR3: CARSSQGVAYEQYF. The DNA for the CDR3 is TGTGCCCGCAGCTCCCAGGGTGTAGCCTACGAGCAGTACTTC. This chain connects TRBV11-2 to TRBJ2-7, with D perhaps TRBD1 (5 bases). This CDR3 spans 14 amino acids. CDR1 and CDR2 from the germline V gene are SGHAT and FQNNGV.

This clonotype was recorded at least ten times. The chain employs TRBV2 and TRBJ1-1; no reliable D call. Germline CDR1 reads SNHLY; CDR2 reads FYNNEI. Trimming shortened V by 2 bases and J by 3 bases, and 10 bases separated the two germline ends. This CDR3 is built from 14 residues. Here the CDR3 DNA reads TGTGCCAGCAGTGAATTCCCCGTGTACACTGAAGCTTTCTTT. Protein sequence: CASSEFPVYTEAFF.

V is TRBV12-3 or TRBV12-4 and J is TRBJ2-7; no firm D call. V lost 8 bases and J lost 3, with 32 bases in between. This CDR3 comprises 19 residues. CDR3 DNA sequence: TGTGCCAGCTCACCAAATAATCCGATGGAAGGGCGGCTACACTACGAGCAGTACTTC. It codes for CASSPNNPMEGRLHYEQYF.

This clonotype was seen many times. The DNA of the CDR3 is TGTGCCAGCAGCCAACTAGCGGGAGGCAGTTACTATGGCTACACCTTC. Amino acid sequence: CASSQLAGGSYYGYTF. The chain joins TRBV14 to TRBJ1-2; D gene unclear. The CDR3 sequence is 16 residues long. The germline V and J ends were trimmed by 2 bases and 3 bases, with 16 bases remaining between them. Germline lookup yields CDR1 SGHDN and CDR2 FVKESK.

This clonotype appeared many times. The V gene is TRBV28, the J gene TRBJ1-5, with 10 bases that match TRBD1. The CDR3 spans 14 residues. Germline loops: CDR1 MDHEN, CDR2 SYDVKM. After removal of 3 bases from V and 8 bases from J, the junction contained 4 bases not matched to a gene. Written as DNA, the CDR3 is TGTGCCAGCAGTTTTCTTGGGACAGGGGAGCCCCAGCATTTT. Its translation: CASSFLGTGEPQHF.

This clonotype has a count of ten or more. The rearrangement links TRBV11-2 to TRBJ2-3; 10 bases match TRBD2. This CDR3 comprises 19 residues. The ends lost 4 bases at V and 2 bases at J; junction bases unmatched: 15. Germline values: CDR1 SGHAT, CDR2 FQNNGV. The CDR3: CASSSGLADFSTLTDTQYF. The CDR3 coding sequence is TGTGCCAGCAGCTCTGGACTAGCGGATTTCTCTACCCTCACAGATACGCAGTATTTT.

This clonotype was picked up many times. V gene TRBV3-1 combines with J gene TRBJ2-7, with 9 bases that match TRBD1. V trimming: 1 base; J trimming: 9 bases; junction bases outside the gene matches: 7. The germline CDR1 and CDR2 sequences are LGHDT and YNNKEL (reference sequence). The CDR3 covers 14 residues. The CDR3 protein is CASSQGQGQGGQYF. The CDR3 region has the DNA TGTGCCAGCAGCCAAGGCCAGGGACAGGGCGGGCAGTACTTC.

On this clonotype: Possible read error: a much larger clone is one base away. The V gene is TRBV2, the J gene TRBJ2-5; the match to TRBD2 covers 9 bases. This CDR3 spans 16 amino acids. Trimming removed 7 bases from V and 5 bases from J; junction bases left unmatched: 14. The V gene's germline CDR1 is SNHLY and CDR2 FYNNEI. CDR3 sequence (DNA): TGTGCCAGCACCGGGCCCGCGGGGGGGGGCGGTGAGACCCAGTACTTC. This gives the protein CASTGPAGGGGETQYF.

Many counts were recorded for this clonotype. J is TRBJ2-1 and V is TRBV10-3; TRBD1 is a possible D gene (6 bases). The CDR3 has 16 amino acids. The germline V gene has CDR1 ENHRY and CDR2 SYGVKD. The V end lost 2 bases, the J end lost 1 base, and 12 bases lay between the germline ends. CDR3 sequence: CAISEPTGRSYNEQFF. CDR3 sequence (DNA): TGTGCCATCAGTGAGCCTACAGGGCGGTCCTACAATGAGCAGTTCTTC.